This T cell receptor (beta chain) was captured in a study of Tregs in tolerant kidney transplant recipients (dated by TCRdb to about 2019). About the investigation overall: The transplants used related donors with nonmyeloablative bone marrow transplantation, and mixed chimerism in the human trials was transient. The study used TCRbeta sequencing to identify donor-specific regulatory T cells before combined kidney and bone marrow transplantation, then tracked those cells after transplant.

Study-wide conclusions, independent of this receptor: In tolerant patients, donor-specific Tregs expanded more than Tregs overall, which suggests antigen-driven rather than nonspecific expansion. Because only a small number of patients were included, the study had limitations, and the results will need to be validated in larger populations as well as under other immunosuppression protocols. For some patients, the PCR primers changed as time went on, which meant samples from those patients could not be compared with one another at the nucleotide level. Biological reproducibility was not directly assessed, although technical replication error appeared to be minimal. Expanding Tregs with activated donor B cells appeared to identify the most biologically relevant and donor-specific TCRbeta repertoire.

For TCRbeta CDR3 sequencing, genomic DNA was extracted from sorted cells using the QIAGEN DNeasy Blood and Tissue Kit. Through immunoSEQ, high-throughput TCRbeta CDR3 sequencing was done commercially, including PCR amplification with internal controls and bias correction. The authors' pipeline ran thus. Unique productive TCRbeta sequences were defined by CDR3 nucleotide sequence when primers matched and otherwise by CDR3 amino acid sequence together with Vbeta and Jbeta genes. Sorting error was corrected by removing sequences shared between sorted populations at a frequency ratio of 2:1 or less, and the remaining shared sequences were assigned to the higher population. A sequence counted as donor-reactive if, in CFSE-low cells, the sequence had a frequency of at least 0.01% and was expanded at least 5-fold compared with unstimulated cells. Jensen-Shannon divergence calculated on the top 100 TCRbeta sequences ranked by frequency was used to measure repertoire divergence. When a sample had multiple sequencing runs, each run was corrected for sorting error separately and the runs were then pooled. TCRdb's version of the immuneACCESS table is confined to in-frame rearrangements and falls short of the full clone set. An unresolved V gene accounts for under half of the shortfall where checked; the remainder is of unknown origin. V, J and clone size were drawn from that table, and D and trimming were deduced from the DNA. Counted in this sample were around 85,000 clones; less than 95% of them appeared once. The top ten hold approximately 0.3% of the sample.

Based on the germline V gene (reference sequence), the CDR1 and CDR2 sequences are SGHNT and YYREEE. Trimming at the junction amounts to 2 bases on V and 4 bases on J, and the germline ends lie 12 bases apart. Inclusive of the bounding cysteine and phenylalanine, the CDR3 is 14 residues long. Only the CDR3 DNA is retained, 42 bases long and in frame from the first base. Of note for this clone: Its antigen target is currently unknown. Qualities for individual bases were not recorded, and no much larger clone is one base off.

The time point label of this sample denotes: blood sample drawn before combined kidney and bone marrow transplant. Unstimulated Tregs (CD4+CD25+CD127-), CD4+ non-Tregs (CD4+CD25-), CD4 and CD8 cells were FACS-sorted from thawed PBMCs. Prior to Treg sorting, thawed PBMCs were rested overnight at 37 degrees C with 200 IU/ml IL-2. The patients were a handful of recipients of combined kidney and bone marrow transplants from the ITN036ST trial, and samples were available only for these trial subjects. Healthy control blood was processed to PBMCs with a Ficoll density gradient and then cryopreserved, whereas patient PBMCs were collected both before and after transplant.

This sequence originates from a human donor who received a combined kidney and bone marrow transplant. The chain uses TRBV5-4 and TRBJ2-5, with no reliable assignment of the D segment. Here the sequenced sample was Tregs from blood, taken before the transplant. DNA sequence: TGTGCCAGCAGCTTATCAAGCACCCCAGAGACCCAGTACTTC. Its coded protein is CASSLSSTPETQYF.